Here is one T cell receptor beta chain with its context. The specificity of this receptor is unknown. The data were taken from a study of monozygotic twins with inflammatory bowel disease (dated 2019 in TCRdb). As for the study more broadly: In total, roughly 28 monozygotic twin pairs made up the full study: 19 Danish pairs, all IBD-discordant, plus nine German pairs, of which four were IBD-concordant and five were IBD-discordant. The search for disease-associated traits relied mainly on comparing, within discordant pairs, IBD patients with their genetically identical healthy co-twins. Each individual had, on average, about 151 000 unique TCRalpha sequences and 181 000 unique TCRbeta sequences available for analysis.

From each donor, a roughly 2.5 ml peripheral blood sample was collected into PAXgene tubes and stored at -80 degrees C. Without T cell sorting, total RNA was isolated from whole blood using the PAXgene blood miRNA kit on an automated QIAcube. Peripheral blood from monozygotic twin pairs who were concordant or discordant for inflammatory bowel disease underwent deep TCRalpha and TCRbeta repertoire profiling using unique molecular barcoding. Smoking habits were recorded for all twin pairs, with individuals classified as current, former or never smokers. Library generation was performed with 5' RACE. For each TCR library, approximately 3.5 ug of total RNA was used. For each sample, cDNA was synthesized in eight separate reactions using SMARTScribe reverse transcriptase. During cDNA synthesis, template switching was used to introduce unique molecular identifiers that contained a 6-nucleotide sample barcode. Two nested PCRs of roughly 16 and 10 cycles amplified the TCRalpha and TCRbeta cDNA, and bead purification followed each PCR. Before amplification, the cDNA was treated with uracil DNA-glycosylase and purified using the QIAquick PCR purification kit. The second PCR was the step at which Illumina TruSeq-compatible adapters and sample-specific barcodes were added. TapeStation and Qubit were used to check library quality and concentration, and 4.5 to 6 ng of each library was pooled. Pooled libraries were sequenced on an Illumina HiSeq2500 single-index Rapid Run with 2 x 100 bp reads and custom sequencing primers. On the study's bioinformatics: PCR and sequencing errors were corrected by UMI-based consensus assembly using MiGEC version 1.2.6. MiXCR version 2.1.1 was used to carry out V(D)J alignment, clonotype assembly and CDR3 extraction. Gene usage, clonotype sharing and MAIT/NKT TCR abundance were normalised by analysing the top 1000, 10 000 and 20 000 clonotypes per sample. Diversity was computed as the inverse Simpson index with the vegan R package after downsampling to 27 000 UMIs. Paired Mann-Whitney U tests on discordant twin pairs were used, with Benjamini-Hochberg multiple-testing correction. After the reads were reprocessed by TCRdb, one entry was made per CDR3 protein sequence, with no DNA. These V and J calls derive from TCRdb rather than the authors' analysis. The sample table includes a few hundred thousand distinct CDR3 sequences. Around 2.6% of the sample rests with the top ten.

The CDR3, cysteine through phenylalanine, is 14 amino acids long. The DNA is not on file. The germline V gene provides CDR1 SGHTA and CDR2 FQGNSA. The full study reports these points: Repertoire similarity did not differ between concordant and discordant twins, possibly due to limited statistical power. The results gave no support for a single strong signal or clonotype linked to IBD. TCRbeta repertoire diversity, by inverse Simpson index, was decreased in IBD patients compared with their healthy co-twins. Distinction between different T cell subtypes could not be achieved in the analysis. Because patients received different immunosuppressive treatments, the repertoires may have picked up extra background noise and variability between individuals. Fewer clonotypes were shared with other individuals by IBD patients than by healthy twins, most markedly in patients showing signs of disease activity.

This chain joins TRBV7-2 to TRBJ1-1. The sequenced material came from blood. The clonotype originates from a human donor with ulcerative colitis or Crohn's disease, or a healthy co-twin of an affected twin (not recorded which). The CDR3 sequence is CASTYWGRMTEAFF.